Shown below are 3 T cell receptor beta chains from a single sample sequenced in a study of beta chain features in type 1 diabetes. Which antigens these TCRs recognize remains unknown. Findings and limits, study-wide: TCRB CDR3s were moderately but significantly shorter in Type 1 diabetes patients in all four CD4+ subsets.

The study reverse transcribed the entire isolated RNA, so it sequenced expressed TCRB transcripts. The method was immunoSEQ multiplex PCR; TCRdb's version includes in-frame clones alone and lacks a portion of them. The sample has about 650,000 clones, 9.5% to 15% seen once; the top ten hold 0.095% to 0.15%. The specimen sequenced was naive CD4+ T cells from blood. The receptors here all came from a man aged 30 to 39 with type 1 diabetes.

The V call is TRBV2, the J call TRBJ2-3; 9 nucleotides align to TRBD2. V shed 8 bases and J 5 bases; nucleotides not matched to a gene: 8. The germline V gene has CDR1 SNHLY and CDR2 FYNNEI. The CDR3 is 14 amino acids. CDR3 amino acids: CASRPMTSGDTQYF. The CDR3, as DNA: TGTGCCAGCCGACCGATGACTAGCGGAGATACGCAGTATTTT.

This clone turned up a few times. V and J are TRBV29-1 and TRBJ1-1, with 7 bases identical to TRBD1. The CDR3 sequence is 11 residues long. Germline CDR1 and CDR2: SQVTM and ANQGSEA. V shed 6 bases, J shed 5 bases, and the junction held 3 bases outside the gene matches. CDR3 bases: TGCAGCGTGACAGGGTTAACTGAAGCTTTCTTT. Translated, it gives CSVTGLTEAFF.

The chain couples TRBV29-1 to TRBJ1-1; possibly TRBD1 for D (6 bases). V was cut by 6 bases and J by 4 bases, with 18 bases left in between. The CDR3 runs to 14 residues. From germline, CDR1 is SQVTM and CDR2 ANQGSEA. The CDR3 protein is CSVERGAVATEAFF. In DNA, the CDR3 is TGCAGCGTAGAACGGGGGGCCGTAGCCACTGAAGCTTTCTTT.